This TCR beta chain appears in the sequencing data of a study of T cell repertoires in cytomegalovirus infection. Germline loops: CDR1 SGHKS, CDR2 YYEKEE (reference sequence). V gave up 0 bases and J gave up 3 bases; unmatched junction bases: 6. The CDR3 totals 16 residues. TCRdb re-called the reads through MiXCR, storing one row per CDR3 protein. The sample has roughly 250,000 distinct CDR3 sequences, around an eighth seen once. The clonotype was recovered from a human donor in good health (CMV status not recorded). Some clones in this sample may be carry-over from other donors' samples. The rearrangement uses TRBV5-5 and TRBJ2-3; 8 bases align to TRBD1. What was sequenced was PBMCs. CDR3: CASSLGDRLGTDTQYF. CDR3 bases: TGTGCCAGCAGCTTGGGGGACAGGCTGGGGACAGATACGCAGTATTTT.